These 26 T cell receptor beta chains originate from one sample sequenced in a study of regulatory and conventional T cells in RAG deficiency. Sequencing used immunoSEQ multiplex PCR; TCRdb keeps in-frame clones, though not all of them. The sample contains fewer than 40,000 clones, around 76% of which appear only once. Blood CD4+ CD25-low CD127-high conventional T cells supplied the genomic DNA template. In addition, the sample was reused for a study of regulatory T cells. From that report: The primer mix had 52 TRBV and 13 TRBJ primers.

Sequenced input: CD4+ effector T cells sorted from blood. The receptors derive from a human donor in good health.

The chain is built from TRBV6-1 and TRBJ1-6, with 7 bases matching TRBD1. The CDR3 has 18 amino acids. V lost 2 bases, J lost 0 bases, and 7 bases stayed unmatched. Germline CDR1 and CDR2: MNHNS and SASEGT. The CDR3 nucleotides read TGTGCCAGCAGTGAATATCCAGGGGGTAGCTCCTATAATTCACCCCTCCACTTT. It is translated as CASSEYPGGSSYNSPLHF.

CDR3 sequence reads: CASSEGASSTDTQYF. The CDR3 DNA is TGCGCCAGCAGCGAGGGGGCTTCTAGCACAGATACGCAGTATTTT. This chain joins TRBV5-1 and TRBJ2-3; 7 nucleotides line up with TRBD1. J was trimmed by 0 bases and V by 4 bases; bases with no gene match: 5. The germline V gene has CDR1 SGHRS and CDR2 YFSETQ. This CDR3 is 15 amino acids long.

The CDR3 sequence is CASRLTVNGNTIYF. The CDR3 DNA follows: TGTGCCAGCAGACTCACAGTGAACGGAAACACCATATATTTT. The V gene is TRBV27, the J gene TRBJ1-3; no clear D gene. This CDR3 contains 14 residues. Germline V gene sequence: CDR1 MNHEY, CDR2 SMNVEV (reference sequence). The ends were cut back, 6 bases at V and 4 bases at J, with 13 bases in the middle.

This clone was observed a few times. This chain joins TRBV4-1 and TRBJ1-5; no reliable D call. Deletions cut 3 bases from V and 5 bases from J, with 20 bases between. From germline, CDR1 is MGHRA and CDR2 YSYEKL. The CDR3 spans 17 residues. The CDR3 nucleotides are TGCGCCAGCAGCCACCCCCCAGTGACAAGGGCGGATCAGCCCCAGCATTTT. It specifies CASSHPPVTRADQPQHF.

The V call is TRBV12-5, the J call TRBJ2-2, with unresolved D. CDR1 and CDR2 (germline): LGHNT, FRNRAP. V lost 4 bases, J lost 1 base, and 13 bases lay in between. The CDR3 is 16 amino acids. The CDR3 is CASGSSATQNTGELFF. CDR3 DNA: TGTGCTAGTGGTTCTTCGGCGACCCAGAACACCGGGGAGCTGTTTTTT.

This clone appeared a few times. The CDR3 is CASSYSGLSGNTIYF. CDR3 sequence (DNA): TGTGCCAGCAGTTACTCGGGGCTCTCTGGAAACACCATATATTTT. The V call is TRBV6-6, the J call TRBJ1-3; tentatively, D is TRBD1 (5 bases). CDR1 MNHNY and CDR2 SVGAGI come from the germline V gene (reference sequence). The CDR3 runs to 15 residues. V shed 0 bases and J shed 0 bases, with 6 bases lying between them.

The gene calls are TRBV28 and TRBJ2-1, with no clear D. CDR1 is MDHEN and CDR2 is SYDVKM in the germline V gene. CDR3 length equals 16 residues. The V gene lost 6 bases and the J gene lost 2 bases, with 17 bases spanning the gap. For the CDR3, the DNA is TGTGCCAGCAGCATCGAAGGAGCACCTACCTACAATGAGCAGTTCTTC. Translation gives CASSIEGAPTYNEQFF.

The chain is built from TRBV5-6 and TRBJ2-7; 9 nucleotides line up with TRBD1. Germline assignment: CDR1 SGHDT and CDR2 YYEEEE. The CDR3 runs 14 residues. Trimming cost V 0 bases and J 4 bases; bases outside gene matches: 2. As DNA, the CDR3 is TGTGCCAGCAGCTTGGCGGGACAGGGTTACGAGCAGTACTTC. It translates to CASSLAGQGYEQYF.

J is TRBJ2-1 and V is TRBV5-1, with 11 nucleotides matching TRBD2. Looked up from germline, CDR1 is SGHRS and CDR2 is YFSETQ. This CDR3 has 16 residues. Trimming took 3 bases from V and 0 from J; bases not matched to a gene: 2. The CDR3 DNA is TGCGCCAGCAGCTCGACTAGCGGGGCCTCCTACAATGAGCAGTTCTTC. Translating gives CASSSTSGASYNEQFF.

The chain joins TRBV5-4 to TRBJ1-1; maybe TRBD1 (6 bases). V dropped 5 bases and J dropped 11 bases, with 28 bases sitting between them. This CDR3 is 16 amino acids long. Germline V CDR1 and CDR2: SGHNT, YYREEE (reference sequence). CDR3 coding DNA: TGTGCCAGCAGTCCGACCCCGGGACAAGCATCCGAAGCGGCTTTCTTT. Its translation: CASSPTPGQASEAAFF.

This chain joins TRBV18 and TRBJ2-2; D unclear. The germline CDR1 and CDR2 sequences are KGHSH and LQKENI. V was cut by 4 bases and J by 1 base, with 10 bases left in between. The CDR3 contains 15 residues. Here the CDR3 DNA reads TGTGCCAGCTCACTCGGGCAAAAGAACACCGGGGAGCTGTTTTTT. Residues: CASSLGQKNTGELFF. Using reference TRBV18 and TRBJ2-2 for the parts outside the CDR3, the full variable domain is NAGVMQNPRHLVRRRGQEARLRCSPMKGHSHVYWYRQLPEEGLKFMVYLQKENIIDESGMPKERFSAEFPKEGPSILRIQQVVRGDSAAYFCASSLGQKNTGELFFGEGSRLTVL.

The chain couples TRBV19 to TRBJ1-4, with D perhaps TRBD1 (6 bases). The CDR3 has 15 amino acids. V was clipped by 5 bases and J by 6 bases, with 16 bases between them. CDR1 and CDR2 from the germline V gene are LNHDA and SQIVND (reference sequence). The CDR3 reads CASSGALKGDEKLFF. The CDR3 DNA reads TGTGCCAGTAGTGGCGCGCTAAAGGGGGATGAAAAACTGTTTTTT.

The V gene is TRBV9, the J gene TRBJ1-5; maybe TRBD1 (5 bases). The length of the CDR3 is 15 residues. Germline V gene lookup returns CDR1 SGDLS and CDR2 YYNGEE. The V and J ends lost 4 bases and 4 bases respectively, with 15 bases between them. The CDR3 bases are TGTGCCAGCAGCAGATGGGGGGAGTTGAATCAGCCCCAGCATTTT. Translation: CASSRWGELNQPQHF. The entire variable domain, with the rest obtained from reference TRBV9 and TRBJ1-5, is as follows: DSGVTQTPKHLITATGQRVTLRCSPRSGDLSVYWYQQSLDQGLQFLIQYYNGEERAKGNILERFSAQQFPDLHSELNLSSLELGDSALYFCASSRWGELNQPQHFGDGTRLSIL.

CDR3 sequence: CASSVNSGEETQYF. The CDR3 DNA is TGTGCCAGCAGCGTAAATAGCGGGGAAGAGACCCAGTACTTC. The chain links TRBV9 to TRBJ2-5, with 8 bases fitting TRBD2. Unmatched junction bases numbered 2, after V lost 1 base and J lost 3 bases. CDR1 is SGDLS and CDR2 is YYNGEE in the germline V gene. This CDR3 is 14 amino acids long. Filled out from reference TRBV9 and TRBJ2-5, the complete variable domain reads DSGVTQTPKHLITATGQRVTLRCSPRSGDLSVYWYQQSLDQGLQFLIQYYNGEERAKGNILERFSAQQFPDLHSELNLSSLELGDSALYFCASSVNSGEETQYFGPGTRLLVL.

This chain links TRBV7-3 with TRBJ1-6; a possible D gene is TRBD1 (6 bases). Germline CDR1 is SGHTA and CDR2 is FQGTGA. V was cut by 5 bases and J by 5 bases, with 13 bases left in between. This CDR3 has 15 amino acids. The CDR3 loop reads CASSLLGGHNSPLHF. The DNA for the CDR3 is TGTGCCAGCAGCCTGCTGGGGGGGCATAATTCACCCCTCCACTTT.

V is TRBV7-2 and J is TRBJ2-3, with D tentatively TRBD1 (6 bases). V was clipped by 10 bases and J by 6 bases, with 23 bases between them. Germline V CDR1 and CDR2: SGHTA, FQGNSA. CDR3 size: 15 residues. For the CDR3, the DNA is TGTGCCACCCCATTGGGGGCGAGTAGTGCGGATACGCAGTATTTT. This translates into CATPLGASSADTQYF.

The CDR3 DNA is TGTGCCTGGAGTGTACGCCCTATCACAGATACGCAGTATTTT. Its translation: CAWSVRPITDTQYF. This rearrangement joins TRBV30 to TRBJ2-3; D gene unclear. Germline loops: CDR1 GTSNPN, CDR2 SVGIG (reference sequence). CDR3 size: 14 residues. The V end was cut by 0 bases, the J end by 2 bases, with 9 bases between.

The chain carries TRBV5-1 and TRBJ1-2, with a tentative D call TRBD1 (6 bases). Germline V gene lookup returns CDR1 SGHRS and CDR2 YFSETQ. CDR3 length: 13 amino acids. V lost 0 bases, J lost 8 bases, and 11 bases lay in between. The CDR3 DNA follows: TGCGCCAGCAGCTTGGATCGGGGGCCAGGCTACACCTTC. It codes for CASSLDRGPGYTF. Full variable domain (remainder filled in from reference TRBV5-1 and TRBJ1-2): KAGVTQTPRYLIKTRGQQVTLSCSPISGHRSVSWYQQTPGQGLQFLFEYFSETQRNKGNFPGRFSGRQFSNSRSEMNVSTLELGDSALYLCASSLDRGPGYTFGSGTRLTVV.

CDR3 loop: CASSSQGQGTEAFF. The CDR3 bases are TGTGCCAGCAGCTCCCAGGGACAGGGCACTGAAGCTTTCTTT. The chain has TRBV7-2 and TRBJ1-1; 9 nucleotides align to TRBD1. Per germline, CDR1 SGHTA and CDR2 FQGNSA. CDR3 length: 14 amino acids. J gave up 4 bases and V 4 bases, and 4 bases lay outside the gene matches.

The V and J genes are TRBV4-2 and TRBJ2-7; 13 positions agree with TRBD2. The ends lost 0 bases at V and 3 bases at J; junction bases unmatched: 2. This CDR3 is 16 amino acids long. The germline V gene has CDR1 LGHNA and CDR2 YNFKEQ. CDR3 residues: CASSQELAGGFYEQYF. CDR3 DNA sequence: TGTGCCAGCAGCCAAGAACTAGCGGGGGGGTTCTACGAGCAGTACTTC.

This CDR3 is CASSGTGSTDTQYF. CDR3 DNA: TGTGCCAGCAGCGGGACAGGTAGCACAGATACGCAGTATTTT. The V and J genes are TRBV7-3 and TRBJ2-3; 8 bases match TRBD1. Per germline, CDR1 SGHTA and CDR2 FQGTGA. This CDR3 is built from 14 residues. V trimming: 5 bases; J trimming: 0 bases; junction bases outside the gene matches: 1.

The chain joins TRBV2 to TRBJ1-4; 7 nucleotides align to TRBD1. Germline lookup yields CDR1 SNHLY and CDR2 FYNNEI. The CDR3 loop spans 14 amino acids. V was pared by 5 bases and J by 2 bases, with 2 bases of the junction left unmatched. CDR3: CASSRGRTNEKLFF. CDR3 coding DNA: TGTGCCAGCAGTAGGGGGCGTACTAATGAAAAACTGTTTTTT.

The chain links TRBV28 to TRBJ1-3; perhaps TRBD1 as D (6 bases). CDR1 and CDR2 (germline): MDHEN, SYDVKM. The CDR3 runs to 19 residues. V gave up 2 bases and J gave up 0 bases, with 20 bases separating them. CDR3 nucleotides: TGTGCCAGCAGTTTACGGCAAGGGGACATCTGGGACTCTGGAAACACCATATATTTT. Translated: CASSLRQGDIWDSGNTIYF.

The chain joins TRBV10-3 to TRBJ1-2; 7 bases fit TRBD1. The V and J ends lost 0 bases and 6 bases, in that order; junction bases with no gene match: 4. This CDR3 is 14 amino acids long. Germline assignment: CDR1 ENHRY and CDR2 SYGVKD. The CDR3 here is CAISESFQGDGYTF. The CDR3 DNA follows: TGTGCCATCAGTGAGTCGTTCCAGGGGGATGGCTACACCTTC.

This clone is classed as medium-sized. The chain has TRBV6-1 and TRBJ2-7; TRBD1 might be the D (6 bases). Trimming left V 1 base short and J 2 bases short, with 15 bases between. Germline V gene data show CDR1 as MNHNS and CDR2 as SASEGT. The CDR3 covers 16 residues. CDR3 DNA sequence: TGTGCCAGCAGTGAAGTGCTGTCGACAGGCCCCTACGAGCAGTACTTC. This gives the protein CASSEVLSTGPYEQYF.

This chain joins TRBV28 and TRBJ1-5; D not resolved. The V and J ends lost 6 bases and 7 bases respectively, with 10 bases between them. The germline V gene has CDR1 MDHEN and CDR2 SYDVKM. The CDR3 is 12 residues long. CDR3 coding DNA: TGTGCCAGCAGATCTCTAGGACAGCCCCAGCATTTT. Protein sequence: CASRSLGQPQHF.